The next 7 T cell receptor beta chains were all read from a single sample in a study of blood T cell repertoires in COVID-19. Repertoires were generated with immunoSEQ multiplex PCR, while TCRdb's copy carries only in-frame clones and drops some. The sample consists of approximately 150,000 clones, about nine tenths of them appearing once. Specimen: peripheral blood. These receptor sequences come from a woman aged 60-75 years who had recovered from COVID-19.

J is TRBJ1-6 and V is TRBV19, with D perhaps TRBD1 (5 bases). Deletions cut 9 bases from V and 0 bases from J, with 12 bases between. The CDR3 is 15 amino acids. Germline CDR1 LNHDA, CDR2 SQIVND (reference sequence). CDR3 protein: CASKEGSSYNSPLHF. The DNA for the CDR3 is TGTGCCAGCAAGGAGGGGAGCTCCTATAATTCACCCCTCCACTTT.

This chain connects TRBV28 to TRBJ1-2, with 8 bases fitting TRBD1. J gave up 5 bases and V 4 bases, and 15 bases lay outside the gene matches. The CDR3 has 17 amino acids. CDR1 is MDHEN, CDR2 SYDVKM, per germline. As DNA, the CDR3 is TGTGCCAGCAGTTCCACAGGGGGAGAGGGGTCGGCTTATGGCTACACCTTC. Its protein product is CASSSTGGEGSAYGYTF.

The chain couples TRBV4-1 to TRBJ2-7; TRBD1 aligns across 10 bases. The ends lost 5 bases at V and 3 bases at J; junction bases unmatched: 7. The CDR3 extends over 15 amino acids. Looked up from germline, CDR1 is MGHRA and CDR2 is YSYEKL. The CDR3, as DNA: TGCGCCAGCAGCGGAGGGGGACAGGGGTACTACGAGCAGTACTTC. Translated, it gives CASSGGGQGYYEQYF.

In regard to this clone: Other DNA sequences in the sample encode the same CDR3. This chain uses TRBV5-1 with TRBJ2-5; 7 positions agree with TRBD2. The CDR3 is 14 amino acids. Germline assignment: CDR1 SGHRS and CDR2 YFSETQ. V lost 0 bases to trimming and J lost 2 bases; unmatched junction nucleotides: 1. DNA of the CDR3: TGCGCCAGCAGCTTGGGCGGGGGTCAAGAGACCCAGTACTTC. The encoded protein is CASSLGGGQETQYF. The full variable domain, in which reference TRBV5-1 and TRBJ2-5 provide the parts outside the CDR3, is KAGVTQTPRYLIKTRGQQVTLSCSPISGHRSVSWYQQTPGQGLQFLFEYFSETQRNKGNFPGRFSGRQFSNSRSEMNVSTLELGDSALYLCASSLGGGQETQYFGPGTRLLVL.

The chain joins TRBV6-4 to TRBJ2-1; 7 nucleotides line up with TRBD1. The CDR3 has 13 residues. Looked up from germline, CDR1 is MRHNA and CDR2 is SNTAGT. Germline trimming cut 1 base from V and 8 bases from J; bases unmatched to any gene: 2. The CDR3 sequence is CASSDFGTDEQFF. The CDR3 DNA follows: TGTGCCAGCAGTGACTTTGGGACAGATGAGCAGTTCTTC.

The chain employs TRBV28 and TRBJ1-1; the match to TRBD1 covers 8 bases. From germline, CDR1 is MDHEN and CDR2 SYDVKM. After removal of 6 bases from V and 5 bases from J, the junction contained 11 bases not matched to a gene. The CDR3 consists of 15 residues. The DNA for the CDR3 is TGTGCCAGCAGAGGCGAGGACAGGGCGGCGACTGAAGCTTTCTTT. It encodes CASRGEDRAATEAFF.

This rearrangement joins TRBV5-1 to TRBJ1-6; TRBD1 is a possible D gene (5 bases). Germline V CDR1 and CDR2: SGHRS, YFSETQ. There are 15 residues in the CDR3. V was shortened by 0 bases and J by 10 bases, with 14 bases between the two germline ends. CDR3 in DNA: TGCGCCAGCAGCTTGGACAGGCTTAATGGGTCACCCCTCCACTTT. Translated: CASSLDRLNGSPLHF.